The 14 T cell receptor beta chains below were found in one sample sequenced in a study of CXCR3-negative and CXCR3-positive naive CD8 T cells. Libraries were UMI-labeled 5' RACE TRB cDNA. TCRdb reprocessed the 5' RACE reads and stores each CDR3 protein as one record, lacking DNA. Its table records roughly 48,000 distinct CDR3 sequences. The sample consisted of memory CD8+ T cells from blood. Receptors originate from a human donor in good health. Some clones in this sample may be carry-over from other donors' samples.

The V gene is TRBV7-9, the J gene TRBJ2-5. Looked up from germline, CDR1 is SEHNR and CDR2 is FQNEAQ (reference sequence). The CDR3 totals 15 residues. The CDR3 loop reads CASSLSLEKEQTQYF. The full variable domain, completed using reference TRBV7-9 and TRBJ2-5, is DTGVSQNPRHKITKRGQNVTFRCDPISEHNRLYWYRQTLGQGPEFLTYFQNEAQLEKSRLLSDRFSAERPKGSFSTLEIQRTEQGDSAMYLCASSLSLEKEQTQYFGPGTRLLVL.

The chain is built from TRBV7-6 and TRBJ2-7. Germline CDR1 SGHVS, CDR2 FNYEAQ. The CDR3 is 13 amino acids. CDR3 region: CASSKTETYEQYF.

CDR3 amino acids: CSASHGPDGYTF. The chain employs TRBV20-1 and TRBJ1-2. The germline V gene encodes CDR1 DFQATT and CDR2 SNEGSKA (reference sequence). The CDR3 has 12 amino acids.

The chain recombines TRBV29-1 with TRBJ1-2. The CDR3 loop spans 17 amino acids. The germline V gene encodes CDR1 SQVTM and CDR2 ANQGSEA. This chain's CDR3 is CSVEVPQGRPLNYGYTF.

The V gene is TRBV9, the J gene TRBJ2-2; TCRdb's D call, TRBD1, is unchecked because there is no DNA. The CDR3 consists of 14 residues. In germline, CDR1 is SGDLS, CDR2 YYNGEE. CDR3 sequence reads: CASSPRVLTGELFF.

This chain links TRBV4-1 with TRBJ2-3; TCRdb's assignment of TRBD2 cannot be checked, as there is no DNA. The CDR3 extends over 14 amino acids. Per the germline V gene, CDR1 is MGHRA and CDR2 is YSYEKL. This CDR3 is CASSPSGFSDMQYF.

This rearrangement joins TRBV3-1 to TRBJ2-7; TCRdb's D call of TRBD2 is untestable without DNA. The CDR3 extends over 17 amino acids. From germline, CDR1 is LGHDT and CDR2 YNNKEL (reference sequence). The CDR3 region is CASSQGPLAGETYEQYF.

CDR3 amino acids: CSVETQTLPYNEQFF. This chain joins TRBV29-1 and TRBJ2-1; TCRdb lists TRBD2, though no DNA is available to test this call. CDR3 length: 15 amino acids. Germline CDR1 reads SQVTM; CDR2 reads ANQGSEA.

The chain has TRBV13 and TRBJ1-1; with no DNA, the TCRdb D assignment of TRBD1 cannot be verified. The CDR3 spans 16 residues. Germline V gene data show CDR1 as PRHDT and CDR2 as FYEKMQ (reference sequence). CDR3 residues: CASSLEGAGGNTEAFF.

This sequence joins TRBV28 and TRBJ2-1. Germline V gives CDR1 MDHEN, CDR2 SYDVKM. This CDR3 spans 14 amino acids. This CDR3 reads CASRSGSSYNEQFF.

This chain joins TRBV9 and TRBJ2-7; TCRdb lists TRBD1, though no DNA is available to test this call. CDR3 length: 14 residues. Germline V lookup: CDR1 SGDLS, CDR2 YYNGEE. The CDR3 here is CASSVGLGAYEQYF.

The chain joins TRBV7-9 to TRBJ1-5. From germline, CDR1 is SEHNR and CDR2 FQNEAQ (reference sequence). The CDR3 consists of 17 residues. The CDR3: CASSPQESSDSNQPQHF.

The rearrangement uses TRBV20-1 and TRBJ2-2. Germline CDR1 DFQATT, CDR2 SNEGSKA (reference sequence). The CDR3 consists of 15 residues. CDR3 loop: CGARELLRNTGELFF.

The chain couples TRBV5-1 to TRBJ2-7; no DNA is available, so the TRBD1 call from TCRdb remains unchecked. The V gene's germline CDR1 is SGHRS and CDR2 YFSETQ. CDR3 size: 14 residues. The CDR3 sequence: CASSLDRGFYEQYF.